This T cell receptor (beta chain) is drawn from a study of blood T cells in healthy people across ages. Aged about 6 to 100, donors were systemically healthy Caucasians from Russia. A J-beta primer mix and a sample-barcoded 5' primer were used in a second PCR of roughly 6 to 11 cycles. MiXCR, run by TCRdb on the 5' RACE reads, gives a single entry per CDR3 protein. The repertoire holds approximately 690,000 distinct CDR3 sequences, roughly 50% seen once, with approximately 37% in the top ten. Trimming pared 6 bases from V and 0 bases from J, leaving 11 bases between. CDR1 and CDR2 from the germline V gene are MNHEY and SVGAGI. The CDR3 sequence is 14 residues long.

The sequenced sample consisted of blood. The chain joins TRBV6-5 to TRBJ1-2; no clear D gene. The TCR sequence derives from a man aged 60 to 69 in good health. CDR3 in amino acids: CASSPWLSNYGYTF. The CDR3 coding sequence is TGTGCCAGCAGCCCTTGGCTTTCTAACTATGGCTACACCTTC.